The 11 T cell receptor beta chains presented below share a single source sample, sequenced in a study of cytomegalovirus exposure and HLA in healthy donors. TCRdb's copy holds only in-frame clones and misses some; the assay was immunoSEQ multiplex PCR. The data show 100,000 to 150,000 clones, 75% to 90% seen once. Sequenced: PBMCs. These receptors all come from a woman aged 18-29 years in good health and CMV-seronegative.

The rearrangement uses TRBV18 and TRBJ2-7; tentatively, D is TRBD1 (6 bases). Germline values: CDR1 KGHSH, CDR2 LQKENI. The CDR3 is made up of 13 amino acids. V was clipped by 4 bases and J by 2 bases, with 9 bases between them. The CDR3, as DNA: TGTGCCAGCTCACGGGACACGGCCTACGAGCAGTACGTC. This translates into CASSRDTAYEQYV.

This rearrangement joins TRBV4-2 to TRBJ1-6, with D uncertain. V lost 0 bases and J 10 bases, leaving 13 bases between the germline ends. This CDR3 has 15 amino acids. Germline CDR1 reads LGHNA; CDR2 reads YNFKEQ. CDR3 loop: CASSQDAVSESPLHF. The CDR3 bases are TGTGCCAGCAGCCAAGATGCGGTCAGCGAGTCACCCCTCCACTTT.

The chain links TRBV9 to TRBJ2-1, with 8 positions matching TRBD2. Germline assignment: CDR1 SGDLS and CDR2 YYNGEE. This CDR3 is built from 16 residues. The V segment lost 4 bases and the J segment 5 bases; nucleotides outside the gene matches: 11. The chain's CDR3 is CASSPGSSGANNEQFF. In nucleotides, the CDR3 is TGTGCCAGCAGCCCAGGAAGTAGCGGGGCTAACAATGAGCAGTTCTTC.

The chain uses TRBV4-1 and TRBJ2-5, with 12 positions matching TRBD2. CDR1 is MGHRA, CDR2 YSYEKL, per germline. The CDR3 is 17 residues long. Trimming at V came to 0 bases and at J to 3 bases, leaving 5 bases not matched to a gene. As DNA, the CDR3 is TGCGCCAGCAGCCAAGATAAGACTAGCGGGGGCAAAGAGACCCAGTACTTC. Residues: CASSQDKTSGGKETQYF.

The V call is TRBV6-1, the J call TRBJ1-5; D perhaps matches TRBD1 (6 bases). The germline V gene has CDR1 MNHNS and CDR2 SASEGT. The CDR3 contains 15 residues. V gave up 6 bases and J gave up 7 bases, with 19 bases separating them. The CDR3 region has the DNA TGTGCCAGCAGGCGATTGGACAGTTCGGGACAGCCCCAGCATTTT. Its translation is CASRRLDSSGQPQHF.

Here the CDR3 reads CAWSQVDTGELFF. The DNA of the CDR3 is TGTGCCTGGAGTCAGGTGGACACCGGGGAGCTGTTTTTT. This chain joins TRBV30 and TRBJ2-2; D remains unclear. This CDR3 region has 13 residues. Germline V gives CDR1 GTSNPN, CDR2 SVGIG (reference sequence). Trimming pared 2 bases from V and 3 bases from J, leaving 7 bases between.

The chain couples TRBV6-1 to TRBJ2-7, with D possibly TRBD1 on 5 matching bases. V lost 5 bases and J lost 0, with 14 bases in between. The CDR3 extends over 15 amino acids. Germline values: CDR1 MNHNS, CDR2 SASEGT. CDR3 loop: CASSLQGSSSYEQYF. DNA of the CDR3: TGTGCCAGCAGTCTCCAGGGATCATCCTCCTACGAGCAGTACTTC.

The rearrangement joins TRBV4-3 to TRBJ1-1; D might be TRBD1 (5 bases). V lost 1 base and J lost 4, with 13 bases in between. Germline loops: CDR1 LGHNA, CDR2 YSLEER. CDR3 size: 15 residues. CDR3 sequence (DNA): TGCGCCAGCAGCCAAGTAGGAATCGGGGGCACTGAAGCTTTCTTT. This translates into CASSQVGIGGTEAFF.

V is TRBV29-1 and J is TRBJ1-2, with 7 positions matching TRBD1. The CDR3 is made up of 9 amino acids. Germline V gene lookup returns CDR1 SQVTM and CDR2 ANQGSEA. The CDR3 DNA is TGCAGTGAAGGGGGCGGCTACACCTTC. Its translation is CSEGGGYTF.

The chain uses TRBV6-5 and TRBJ1-2; D not certain. The germline gives CDR1 MNHEY, CDR2 SVGAGI. The CDR3 is 12 amino acids. The ends were cut back, 6 bases at V and 3 bases at J, with 8 bases in the middle. This CDR3 reads CASSSEDYGYTF. CDR3 sequence (DNA): TGTGCCAGCAGCTCAGAGGACTATGGCTACACCTTC.

This chain joins TRBV6-6 and TRBJ2-1; TRBD2 matches 8 bases. The CDR3 is made up of 14 amino acids. Per germline, CDR1 MNHNY and CDR2 SVGAGI (reference sequence). With V trimmed by 10 bases and J by 4 bases, 9 bases remained unmatched. The CDR3 reads CAIGGGLIYNEQFF. CDR3 DNA sequence: TGTGCCATCGGGGGGGGACTAATTTACAATGAGCAGTTCTTC.